What follows are 28 T cell receptor beta chains derived from one specimen sequenced in a study of T cells in Graves' hyperthyroidism and ophthalmopathy (dated by TCRdb to between 2018 and 2021). The library was prepared using multiplex PCR. These reads were obtained on an Illumina HiSeq 2000. Amplification of TCR beta CDR3 regions was carried out from RNA transcripts. For the first round of RT-PCR on the TCR CDR3, the HTBI primer set was used together with the Qiagen OneStep RT-PCR kit. In-frame beta chains were kept once TCRdb had trimmed the public reads at Q25 with fastp and called clones with MiXCR. Rows matching on CDR3 protein sequence are summarized as one entry with the most common DNA and genes. The sample includes roughly 380,000 distinct CDR3 sequences, with about a sixth observed a single time. Roughly a sixth of the sample belongs to the ten largest clones. What was sequenced was blood. All receptors derive from a middle-aged woman with Graves' ophthalmopathy.

V gene TRBV6-2 or TRBV6-3 combines with J gene TRBJ2-2; 7 bases map to TRBD1. The germline V gene has CDR1 MNHEY and CDR2 SVGEGT. This CDR3 is built from 16 residues. V dropped 10 bases and J dropped 1; count of bases not matched to a gene: 12. CDR3 residues: CAISPQQGVNTGELFF. The CDR3 nucleotides are TGTGCCATCTCACCACAGCAGGGGGTGAACACCGGGGAGCTGTTTTTT.

The gene calls are TRBV6-2 or TRBV6-3 and TRBJ2-7; D gene unclear. The last part of the DNA fits TRBJ2-1 better; the J call may be wrong. CDR3 length: 17 amino acids. Germline lookup yields CDR1 MNHEY and CDR2 SVGEGT. CDR3 protein: CASSVEDGQDPSYEQFF. CDR3 DNA: TGTGCCAGCAGCGTAGAGGACGGGCAGGACCCCTCCTACGAGCAGTTCTTC.

At least ten counts were recorded for this clonotype. This chain joins TRBV6-2 or TRBV6-3 and TRBJ2-7; tentatively, D is TRBD2 (6 bases). Trimming removed 6 bases from V and 1 base from J, with 25 bases in between. Looked up from germline, CDR1 is MNHEY and CDR2 is SVGEGT. The CDR3 is made up of 18 amino acids. CDR3 in DNA: TGTGCCAGCAGAAGGGGCGGTGGGAGCGGCAGCGGGTCCTACGAGCAGTACTTC. This encodes CASRRGGGSGSGSYEQYF.

This rearrangement joins TRBV20-1 to TRBJ2-7; D is ambiguous. The DNA end favors TRBJ2-1, so the J call may be wrong. Germline CDR1 DFQATT, CDR2 SNEGSKA (reference sequence). The CDR3 is 13 amino acids. The CDR3 region has the DNA TGCAGTGCTAGTGTATTTGCGGCTCGGGAGCAGTTCTTC. This encodes CSASVFAAREQFF.

In its sample, this clonotype was seen many times. This chain connects TRBV28 to TRBJ2-2; D is unresolved. Looked up from germline, CDR1 is MDHEN and CDR2 is SYDVKM. The CDR3 has 14 residues. V lost 6 bases and J 5 bases, leaving 13 bases between the germline ends. This chain's CDR3 is CASSRRLETGELFF. CDR3 DNA sequence: TGTGCCAGCAGCCGAAGACTGGAAACCGGGGAGCTGTTTTTT.

This clonotype was recorded at least ten times. The chain uses TRBV7-2 and TRBJ1-2; unclear D gene. The CDR3 has 13 residues. Per the germline V gene, CDR1 is SGHTA and CDR2 is FQGNSA. Between the trimmed V and J ends, which lost 1 base and 8 bases, there was a span of 11 bases. CDR3 region: CASSLGLIEGYTF. CDR3 coding DNA: TGTGCCAGCAGCTTAGGCCTGATCGAGGGCTACACCTTC.

Regarding this clonotype: The junction departs from the called germline gene at one end, perhaps through a read error. The CDR3 coding sequence is TGTGCCAGCAGTTCCTTGACAGCGCTAGGATTGGACTTC. Its protein is CASSSLTALGLDF. The J gene is TRBJ2-7, the V gene TRBV28; D may be TRBD1 (5 bases). Germline lookup yields CDR1 MDHEN and CDR2 SYDVKM. The CDR3 consists of 13 residues.

This clonotype appeared many times. The rearrangement links TRBV10-3 to TRBJ1-5, with 9 bases identical to TRBD1. CDR1 is ENHRY, CDR2 SYGVKD, per germline. The CDR3 totals 14 residues. Losses at the gene ends were 8 bases for V and 7 bases for J; bases not matched to a gene: 9. CDR3 sequence: CAISEDRGKQPQHF. CDR3 nucleotide sequence: TGTGCCATCTCGGAGGACAGGGGAAAACAGCCCCAGCATTTT.

This clonotype showed up many times. The chain is built from TRBV6-1 and TRBJ1-3; D remains unclear. This CDR3 is 16 amino acids long. Germline values: CDR1 MNHNS, CDR2 SASEGT. V dropped 1 base and J dropped 0 bases, with 10 bases sitting between them. The CDR3 nucleotides are TGTGCCAGCAGTGAAGGTTCGGGCCACTCTGGAAACACCATATATTTT. Translating it yields CASSEGSGHSGNTIYF.

This clonotype was counted a few times. This rearrangement joins TRBV29-1 to TRBJ2-7; D unclear. Germline CDR1 reads SQVTM; CDR2 reads ANQGSEA. The V end lost 4 bases, the J end lost 7 bases, and 8 bases lay between the germline ends. The CDR3 runs to 10 residues. This CDR3 is CSVGDAEQYF. For the CDR3, the DNA is TGCAGCGTTGGTGATGCGGAGCAGTACTTC.

This clonotype showed up just a few times. This chain uses TRBV12-3 or TRBV12-4 with TRBJ2-5, with a possible D match to TRBD1 (6 bases). V shed 5 bases and J shed 3 bases, with 22 bases lying between them. This CDR3 region has 17 residues. The DNA of the CDR3 is TGTGCCAGCAGTGACCTGGTCACAGGGTATGGAGAAGAGACCCAGTACTTC. Residues: CASSDLVTGYGEETQYF.

This clonotype has at least ten counts. V is TRBV11-2 and J is TRBJ2-7; TRBD1 aligns across 11 bases. This CDR3 is built from 16 residues. Germline values: CDR1 SGHAT, CDR2 FQNNGV. V dropped 5 bases and J dropped 7; count of bases not matched to a gene: 13. In DNA, the CDR3 is TGTGCCAGCAGCCTACTTCGAGGACAGGGGGCAGGAGAGCAGTACTTC. Translation gives CASSLLRGQGAGEQYF.

This clonotype was observed at least ten times. This chain links TRBV7-8 with TRBJ2-5, with 8 bases lining up with TRBD1. V lost 0 bases, J lost 2 bases, and 5 bases stayed unmatched. Germline-derived CDR1 and CDR2 are SGHVS and FQNEAQ. The CDR3 is made up of 16 amino acids. The CDR3 here is CASSLARTGYQETQYF. Here the CDR3 DNA reads TGTGCCAGCAGCTTAGCGCGGACAGGGTATCAAGAGACCCAGTACTTC.

This clonotype was detected many times. The rearrangement joins TRBV15 to TRBJ2-7; possibly TRBD1 for D (6 bases). The germline V gene encodes CDR1 LNHNV and CDR2 YYDKDF (reference sequence). V was pared by 1 base and J by 1 base, with 8 bases between. This CDR3 spans 14 amino acids. The CDR3 sequence: CATSRAGQSYEQYF. CDR3 nucleotide sequence: TGTGCCACCAGCAGAGCCGGACAGTCCTACGAGCAGTACTTC.

The V and J genes are TRBV4-2 and TRBJ1-2; D uncertain. In germline, CDR1 is LGHNA, CDR2 YNFKEQ. V was clipped by 1 base and J by 3 bases, with 12 bases between them. CDR3 size: 15 residues. The CDR3 region is CASSQATRNHYGYTF. CDR3 coding DNA: TGTGCCAGCAGCCAAGCAACGCGGAACCACTATGGCTACACCTTC.

With respect to this clonotype: A much larger clone is a single base away; this may be a read error. DNA of the CDR3: TGTGCCAGCAGTTTCGAAAGGGGGCGTGGGGCCGGGGAGCTGTTTTTT. This sequence encodes CASSFERGRGAGELFF. The chain carries TRBV12-3 or TRBV12-4 and TRBJ2-2; 7 nucleotides line up with TRBD1. The CDR3 sequence is 16 residues long. Trimming at V came to 3 bases and at J to 6 bases, leaving 10 bases not matched to a gene.

There are many counts of this clonotype. The gene calls are TRBV27 and TRBJ2-2; D is perhaps TRBD1 or TRBD2 (5 bases each). Germline lookup yields CDR1 MNHEY and CDR2 SMNVEV (reference sequence). This CDR3 has 14 amino acids. Trimming took off 3 bases at V and 7 bases at J, with 12 bases between the two ends. CDR3 DNA: TGTGCCAGCAGTTTGGGGACGTCTAACGGGGAGCTGTTTTTT. Amino acids: CASSLGTSNGELFF.

This clonotype has ten or more counts. This sequence joins TRBV10-1 and TRBJ2-7; 14 bases line up with TRBD2. The length of the CDR3 is 17 residues. Germline-derived CDR1 and CDR2 are WNHNN and SYGVQD (reference sequence). V shed 6 bases and J 2 bases; nucleotides not matched to a gene: 9. The CDR3 reads CASSSGLAGVRTYEQYF. The CDR3 DNA sequence: TGCGCCAGCAGCTCGGGACTAGCGGGAGTTAGAACCTACGAGCAGTACTTC.

Ten or more counts support this clonotype. V gene TRBV20-1 combines with J gene TRBJ2-5; D may be TRBD1 (5 bases). V was pared by 6 bases and J by 4 bases, with 12 bases between. The CDR3 contains 12 residues. Germline CDR1 DFQATT, CDR2 SNEGSKA (reference sequence). CDR3 protein: CSAPGLSETQYF. The CDR3 DNA reads TGCAGTGCGCCAGGGCTTTCAGAGACCCAGTACTTC.

This clonotype was found many times. The chain has TRBV6-2 or TRBV6-3 and TRBJ2-5; a possible D gene is TRBD1 (6 bases). V gave up 6 bases and J gave up 2 bases, with 22 bases separating them. The length of the CDR3 is 17 residues. Germline V gene sequence: CDR1 MNHEY, CDR2 SVGEGT. CDR3 residues: CASRQPENRVTQETQYF. CDR3 coding DNA: TGTGCCAGCAGGCAACCGGAAAACAGGGTGACACAAGAGACCCAGTACTTC.

This clonotype was counted many times. DNA for the CDR3: TGTGCCAGCAGCTTAGGACTATTGAACACCGGGGAGCTGTTTTTT. This translates into CASSLGLLNTGELFF. V usage is TRBV7-6 and J usage is TRBJ2-2; a weak D match, TRBD2 (5 bases). Deletions cut 1 base from V and 1 base from J, with 7 bases between. Germline CDR1 reads SGHVS; CDR2 reads FNYEAQ. This CDR3 comprises 15 residues.

This clonotype has ten or more counts. This rearrangement joins TRBV6-1 to TRBJ2-7, with TRBD2 matching 14 bases. This CDR3 spans 15 amino acids. Trimming took 6 bases from V and 6 from J; bases not matched to a gene: 7. CDR1 and CDR2 (germline): MNHNS, SASEGT. CDR3 sequence: CASSRLGLAGAEQYF. CDR3 in DNA: TGTGCCAGCAGCCGATTGGGACTAGCGGGAGCCGAGCAGTACTTC.

This clonotype was picked up many times. The CDR3 loop is CASSLVTAGTSPGELFF. CDR3 nucleotides: TGTGCCAGCAGCTTAGTTACGGCGGGAACGTCTCCCGGGGAGCTGTTTTTT. The chain couples TRBV7-8 to TRBJ2-2; D may be TRBD2 (6 bases). The CDR3 has 17 residues. Germline CDR1 is SGHVS and CDR2 is FQNEAQ. Trimming shortened V by 1 base and J by 6 bases, and 18 bases separated the two germline ends.

The V call is TRBV6-2 or TRBV6-3, the J call TRBJ2-2; D not certain. Germline values: CDR1 MNHEY, CDR2 SVGEGT. V lost 6 bases, J lost 4 bases, and 24 bases lay in between. This CDR3 region has 18 residues. The CDR3 region has the DNA TGTGCCAGCAGGTCCGGAGCCGCCAGCCCCGTGACCACCGGGGAGCTGTTTTTT. It translates to CASRSGAASPVTTGELFF.

The chain joins TRBV28 to TRBJ2-5; 12 nucleotides agree with TRBD2. This CDR3 has 14 residues. The V and J ends lost 5 bases and 7 bases, in that order; junction bases with no gene match: 5. Germline assignment: CDR1 MDHEN and CDR2 SYDVKM. As DNA, the CDR3 is TGTGCCAGCAGTCTGCTAGCGGGAGGGGGGACCCAGTACTTC. Protein sequence: CASSLLAGGGTQYF.

This clonotype was observed many times. The chain employs TRBV28 and TRBJ2-7; D gene ambiguous. V was pared by 10 bases and J by 2 bases, with 18 bases between. The germline V gene encodes CDR1 MDHEN and CDR2 SYDVKM. The CDR3 is 14 residues long. CDR3 region: CATAESGAAYEQYF. In DNA form, the CDR3 reads TGTGCCACCGCCGAAAGTGGCGCAGCCTACGAGCAGTACTTC.

This clonotype was found many times. The chain carries TRBV3-1 and TRBJ2-7; D remains ambiguous. V lost 3 bases and J 3 bases, leaving 21 bases between the germline ends. Germline CDR1 reads LGHDT; CDR2 reads YNNKEL (reference sequence). This CDR3 spans 17 amino acids. CDR3 amino acids: CASSHQAGNSVIYEQYF. As DNA, the CDR3 is TGTGCCAGCAGCCATCAGGCCGGAAACAGCGTTATCTACGAGCAGTACTTC.

The table lists this clonotype with many counts. V and J are TRBV7-9 and TRBJ1-3; tentative D call: TRBD1 (5 bases). The CDR3 extends over 17 amino acids. V was trimmed by 5 bases and J by 0 bases, leaving 17 bases between them. CDR1 and CDR2 (germline): SEHNR, FQNEAQ (reference sequence). CDR3 sequence: CASSPLDSSFSGNTIYF. The CDR3 bases are TGTGCCAGCAGCCCCCTCGACAGTTCGTTCTCTGGAAACACCATATATTTT.